This entry lists 8 T cell receptor beta chains sequenced from one sample in a study of control samples from healthy donors and cancer patients. The table came from immunoSEQ multiplex PCR; TCRdb's copy has only in-frame clones and leaves some out. The sample carries approximately 100,000 clones, 92% recorded once. Material: blood. Receptors originate from a human donor in good health. The donor label of this sample is uncertain.

V usage is TRBV7-2 and J usage is TRBJ2-3, with 7 nucleotides matching TRBD2. CDR3 length: 15 residues. V lost 1 base and J lost 2; bases outside the gene matches: 3. CDR1 is SGHTA, CDR2 FQGNSA, per germline. In nucleotides, the CDR3 is TGTGCCAGCAGCTTAGGGGACTACTACACAGATACGCAGTATTTT. It yields the protein CASSLGDYYTDTQYF.

J is TRBJ2-5 and V is TRBV7-8; 12 nucleotides agree with TRBD2. The V gene's germline CDR1 is SGHVS and CDR2 FQNEAQ. The junction had 1 base not matched to a gene; V was cut back by 3 bases and J by 2 bases. This CDR3 spans 15 amino acids. CDR3 DNA: TGTGCCAGCAGCTTCCTAGCGGGGGGGCAAGAGACCCAGTACTTC. Translation gives CASSFLAGGQETQYF.

This clone was detected a few times. J is TRBJ1-3 and V is TRBV30; D unclear. CDR1 is GTSNPN, CDR2 SVGIG, per germline (reference sequence). The V and J ends lost 2 bases and 0 bases respectively, with 8 bases between them. CDR3 length: 14 amino acids. CDR3 sequence reads: CAWSQTSSGNTIYF. The CDR3 coding sequence is TGTGCCTGGAGTCAGACAAGCTCTGGAAACACCATATATTTT.

The chain links TRBV5-4 to TRBJ2-1, with a tentative D call TRBD2 (5 bases). V gave up 1 base and J gave up 3 bases, with 11 bases separating them. Germline V CDR1 and CDR2: SGHNT, YYREEE (reference sequence). The CDR3 runs to 15 residues. Here the CDR3 DNA reads TGTGCCAGCAGCTTGCCCGGCCGGGACTACAATGAGCAGTTCTTC. Its translation: CASSLPGRDYNEQFF.

This clone was seen more than once but under ten times. The genes are TRBV6-1 and TRBJ2-7; tentative D call: TRBD1 (6 bases). V was pared by 3 bases and J by 1 base, with 13 bases between. The CDR3 contains 15 residues. In germline, CDR1 is MNHNS, CDR2 SASEGT. CDR3 sequence: CASSEIRGSSYEQYF. The CDR3 nucleotides are TGTGCCAGCAGTGAGATCAGGGGTAGTTCCTACGAGCAGTACTTC.

The chain has TRBV3-1 (or the pseudogene TRBV3-2) and TRBJ1-2; 9 positions match TRBD1. The V gene's germline CDR1 is LGHDT and CDR2 YNNKEL (reference sequence). With 5 bases clipped from V and 6 bases from J, the junction kept 4 bases outside the gene matches. This CDR3 spans 13 amino acids. CDR3 region: CASSFRQGDGYTF. CDR3 bases: TGTGCCAGCAGCTTCCGACAGGGGGATGGCTACACCTTC.

The chain couples TRBV3-1 (or the pseudogene TRBV3-2) to TRBJ1-4, with a weak D call TRBD1 (6 bases). The germline gives CDR1 LGHDT, CDR2 YNNKEL (reference sequence). The V and J ends lost 6 bases and 8 bases respectively, with 13 bases between them. This CDR3 region has 13 residues. The CDR3 protein is CASREGGGEKLFF. The CDR3 DNA reads as TGTGCCAGCAGGGAAGGGGGGGGCGAAAAACTGTTTTTT.

This sequence joins TRBV6-1 and TRBJ2-5, with D hard to call. Germline V lookup: CDR1 MNHNS, CDR2 SASEGT. This CDR3 has 11 amino acids. The germline V and J ends were trimmed by 2 bases and 5 bases, with 3 bases remaining between them. This CDR3 is CASSELETQYF. CDR3 nucleotides: TGTGCCAGCAGTGAACTGGAGACCCAGTACTTC.